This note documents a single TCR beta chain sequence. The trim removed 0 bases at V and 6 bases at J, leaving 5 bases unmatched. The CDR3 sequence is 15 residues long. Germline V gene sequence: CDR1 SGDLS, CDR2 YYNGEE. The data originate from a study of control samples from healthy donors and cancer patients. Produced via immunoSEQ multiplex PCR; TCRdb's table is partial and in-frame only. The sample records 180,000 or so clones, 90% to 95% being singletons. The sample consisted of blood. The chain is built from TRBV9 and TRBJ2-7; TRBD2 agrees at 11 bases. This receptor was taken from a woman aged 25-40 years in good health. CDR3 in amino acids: CASSVDSGGASEQYF. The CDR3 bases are TGTGCCAGCAGCGTAGATAGCGGGGGGGCCTCCGAGCAGTACTTC.